This TCR beta chain was observed in a study of radiation and T cells in renal cell carcinoma (dated by TCRdb to the early 2020s). With regard to the full study: TCR beta sequencing covered around 50 samples in total, comprising some 25 tumors and about 27 peripheral blood samples. A total of over 4 million unique CDR3 nucleotide sequences, encoding more than 2 million unique CDR3 amino acid sequences, were found across all 50 or so samples. Results the study describes overall, beyond this receptor: TCR clonality was higher in irradiated tumors than in controls, as the top 100 clonotypes made up an average of around 54% of the repertoire in irradiated tumors compared with about 40% in nephrectomy-only tumors. Compared with control tumors, irradiated tumors had a greater number of dominant CDR3 motifs, and those motifs took up a bigger portion of the repertoire. Because the trial had a single-armed design, the trial could not examine how radiation dose or scheduling affected the TCR repertoire. Intratumoral heterogeneity went uncaptured because the only tumor material available was small regions of 0.9 to 1 g.

This clone was seen a single time. Its recognized antigen is unknown. It has no much larger one-base neighbor in the sample; base qualities were not kept. Spanning cysteine to phenylalanine, the CDR3 consists of 14 amino acids. The entry retains the CDR3 DNA only, 42 bases that are in frame from base 1. CDR1 and CDR2 are read off the germline V gene as MGHDK and SYGVNS. The junction shows trimming of 5 bases on V and 6 bases on J, and the gene matches do not reach 7 bases of it. Explained via the paper, the time point label denotes: tumor resected at nephrectomy. The label giving this sample's treatment or condition can be read as: treatment-naive control, cytoreductive nephrectomy. Control tumors were obtained from treatment-naive renal cell carcinoma patients in whom cytoreductive nephrectomy was performed without prior radiation. Renal cell carcinoma with clear cell pathology was present in all patients. Control tumors used for TCR sequencing were obtained from a handful of females and over 10 males (median age about 50 years, range 40 to 82) and were resected from about 2011 to 2014. Tumors were dissociated mechanically, digested with collagenase/hyaluronidase at 37 degrees C, processed in gentleMACS C tubes, and stored in liquid nitrogen. Genomic DNA for TCR sequencing was prepared using the QIAamp DNA Blood Mini Kit (Qiagen). Samples were included in the analyses only if all quality control checks were passed.

TCR beta libraries were generated from genomic DNA with the immunoSEQ kit, following the manufacturer's recommendations. Library preparation used a first multiplex PCR with proprietary primers, then a second PCR adding unique barcodes, with bead cleanups after each round. A kit-provided positive control reaction and a negative control reaction were included in every sample batch. The final libraries were assessed on an Agilent 4200 TapeStation D1000 ScreenTape, pooled by volume, and quantified by qPCR. An Illumina NextSeq500 fitted with a MidOutput 150-cycle cartridge performed the sequencing, running 156 Read1 cycles and 15 Index1 cycles with the kit's custom primers. The pooled library was loaded at 1.0 pM with approximately 20% PhiX control spiked in. On the study's bioinformatics: The vendor-processed data were analyzed in R, and a clonotype was defined as all T cells that share the same CDR3 nucleotide sequence. In the clone abundance analyses, frequencies were normalized to the 10,000 most abundant clones in each sample. Before analysis, public T cell clones were removed, and these numbered fewer than six per sample on average. ImmunoMap was used for dominant motif analysis with the PAM10 matrix, a gap penalty of 30, and a homology threshold of 0.3, and any motif reaching a cumulative frequency of at least 0.01 was considered dominant. In TCRdb, the immuneACCESS table is reduced to in-frame sequences with V and J assigned. These tables do not hold every clone; where another copy was compared, an unresolved V gene accounts for under half, and the others remain unexplained. Clone size and the V and J calls come from that table; the DNA yielded D and trimming. The sample table lists 20,000 or so clones, around 50% of them with a count of one. The ten largest clonotypes hold about 20% of the sample.

In this chain, TRBV25-1 is recombined with TRBJ2-7; TRBD1 agrees with 10 junctional bases. This sequence originates from a human donor with renal cell carcinoma. The sequencing here drew on tumor tissue, taken from a patient whose treatment was nephrectomy without radiotherapy. The DNA reads as follows: TGTGCCAGCAGTAGCTTCGGACAGGGGGGCGAGCAGTACTTC. This translates into CASSSFGQGGEQYF.